A single T cell receptor (beta chain) is shown here with its context. Authors' methods: Estimation of nucleated cell counts relied on the amplification of reference gene primers. TCRdb keeps only in-frame clones here, not all; method: immunoSEQ multiplex PCR. Clone size and the V and J calls come from that table; the DNA yielded D and trimming. The sample has about 160,000 clones; approximately 84% are singletons. This entry belongs to a study of blood T cell repertoires in COVID-19. Study context: T cells, B-cell-depleted T cells, or PBMCs supplied cDNA or gDNA.

This CDR3 has 14 residues. In germline, CDR1 is SGHTA, CDR2 FQGNSA. Trimming took 7 bases from V and 0 from J, leaving 10 bases between them. The sequence derives from a man aged 40-49 years who had recovered from COVID-19. The rearrangement links TRBV7-2 to TRBJ2-1; D call uncertain. Sequenced material: peripheral blood. CDR3: CASTLSSSYNEQFF. CDR3 sequence (DNA): TGTGCCAGCACCTTGAGTAGCTCCTACAATGAGCAGTTCTTC.